The rows below give T cell receptor beta chains drawn from one sample of a study of cytomegalovirus exposure and HLA in healthy donors. TCRdb keeps only in-frame clones here, not all; method: immunoSEQ multiplex PCR. There are approximately 82,000 clones in the sample; more than 85% occur only once, and 0.65% to 0.7% lies in the top ten. The sequenced material came from PBMCs. These receptors were obtained from a young man in good health and CMV-seronegative. Both conserved end residues are part of each CDR3. D genes are given only for firm matches. Some rows have no size entry. The others give once, few or many, or a class for an expanded clone.

DNA	CDR3	V	D	size	J
TGTGCCAGCGGAGTGGATAGTCCCCAAGAGACCCAGTACTTC	CASGVDSPQETQYF	TRBV2	NA	NA	TRBJ2-5
TGTGCCAGCAACAGGGGGTCCTACGAGCAGTACTTC	CASNRGSYEQYF	TRBV7-9	TRBD1	NA	TRBJ2-7
TGCAGCGTCGTAACAGGGGGCCCACGATCCTCTGGGGCCAACGTCCTGACTTTC	CSVVTGGPRSSGANVLTF	TRBV29-1	TRBD1	NA	TRBJ2-6
TGCGCCAGCAGCTTGCAGGGGGAATACGAGCAGTACTTC	CASSLQGEYEQYF	TRBV5-1	TRBD1	NA	TRBJ2-7
TGCGCCAGCAGCTGGGAACAGGGGGGGAACTATGGCTACACCTTC	CASSWEQGGNYGYTF	TRBV5-1	TRBD1	NA	TRBJ1-2
TGTGCCAGCAGTACGGGAGGGGGTCTAGGATATGGCTACACCTTC	CASSTGGGLGYGYTF	TRBV27	NA	few	TRBJ1-2
TGCGCCAGCAGCTTGGCGGGGAGTTCCGAGCAGTACTTC	CASSLAGSSEQYF	TRBV5-1	NA	once	TRBJ2-7
TGTGCCAGTAGTATTTTGGGACAGGGGAAGGGTGAGCAGTTCTTC	CASSILGQGKGEQFF	TRBV19	TRBD1	NA	TRBJ2-1
TGTGCCAGCAGCTTAGGGGCCATGAACACTGAAGCTTTCTTT	CASSLGAMNTEAFF	TRBV5-6	NA	NA	TRBJ1-1
TGTGCCAGCAGTTTGGCCAGCGGGGACACCACAGATACGCAGTATTTT	CASSLASGDTTDTQYF	TRBV6-5	NA	NA	TRBJ2-3
TGTGCCACCAGCAGATCTCCAGGGGGCTTAAGCGACACTGAAGCTTTCTTT	CATSRSPGGLSDTEAFF	TRBV15	TRBD1	NA	TRBJ1-1
TGCAGCGTTGTTAAGGGAGTCACTGAAGCTTTCTTT	CSVVKGVTEAFF	TRBV29-1	NA	once	TRBJ1-1
TGTGCCAGCAGCGCAGGGGAACACAGGGAGCTGTTTTTT	CASSAGEHRELFF	TRBV7-9	NA	NA	TRBJ2-2
TGTGCCAGCAGCCAGATTCAACCTGGGACAGGGTACGAAGCTTTCTTT	CASSQIQPGTGYEAFF	TRBV4-2	TRBD1	NA	TRBJ1-1
TGTGCCAGCAGCGGGACAGGGGGCCGACACAATGAGCAGTTCTTC	CASSGTGGRHNEQFF	TRBV9	TRBD1	NA	TRBJ2-1
TGTGCCAGCAGCTGGGACCTCTCCGCGGGGGAAAAACTGTTTTTT	CASSWDLSAGEKLFF	TRBV7-9	NA	NA	TRBJ1-4
TGTGCCAGCAGCTTCTGGGACACCCACCCCAATGAGCAGTTCTTC	CASSFWDTHPNEQFF	TRBV11-3	NA	NA	TRBJ2-1
TGTGCCAGTAGTGTCAGGGGGTTGCGTGGCTACACCTTC	CASSVRGLRGYTF	TRBV19	TRBD1	few	TRBJ1-2
TGTGCCAGCAGCTTCGGGTCCTCGAGCACTGAAGCTTTCTTT	CASSFGSSSTEAFF	TRBV7-2	NA	NA	TRBJ1-1
TGTGCCAGCAGTTTGTGGACAGTAACGACCGGGGAGCTGTTTTTT	CASSLWTVTTGELFF	TRBV6-5	NA	NA	TRBJ2-2
TGTGCCAGCAGTGCTTACTGGGGAGACACAGATACGCAGTATTTT	CASSAYWGDTDTQYF	TRBV6-4	NA	NA	TRBJ2-3
TGTGCCTGGACCGTAGCGGGAGGTCTCAATGAGCAGTTCTTC	CAWTVAGGLNEQFF	TRBV30	TRBD2	NA	TRBJ2-1
TGTGCCAGCACTCCCGGACTAGCAGGTAATGAGCAGTTCTTC	CASTPGLAGNEQFF	TRBV2	TRBD2	once	TRBJ2-1
TGTGCCAGCAGCCCCTGGACAGGGTTAAGTACCGGTTTCTTT	CASSPWTGLSTGFF	TRBV13	TRBD1	NA	TRBJ1-1
TGTGCCAGCAGCTACGGGGACTACGAGCAGTACTTC	CASSYGDYEQYF	TRBV11-2	NA	NA	TRBJ2-7
TGTGCCAGCAGCCAAGACAGGGGGTTCTACGAGCAGTACTTC	CASSQDRGFYEQYF	TRBV4-2	TRBD1	NA	TRBJ2-7
TGTGCCTGGAGTAGGGGACCAGGGGAACCGAACACTGAAGCTTTCTTT	CAWSRGPGEPNTEAFF	TRBV30	NA	NA	TRBJ1-1
TGTGCCAGCAGCCCAAGCACTTCTATGGACTATGGCTACACCTTC	CASSPSTSMDYGYTF	TRBV9	NA	NA	TRBJ1-2
TGTGCCAGCAGTTTCCGGGGTAGCAATCAGCCCCAGCATTTT	CASSFRGSNQPQHF	TRBV27	NA	NA	TRBJ1-5
TGCGCCAGCAGCTTGGTTCTCACCGGGGAGCTGTTTTTT	CASSLVLTGELFF	TRBV5-1	NA	NA	TRBJ2-2
TGTGCCATTACTAGCGGGGGGATCGATGAGCAGTTCTTC	CAITSGGIDEQFF	TRBV6-6	TRBD2	NA	TRBJ2-1
TGCAGCGTTGAGGGACAGCCCTACGAGGGGCAGTACTTC	CSVEGQPYEGQYF	TRBV29-1	TRBD1	NA	TRBJ2-7
TGTGCCAGCTCACGGACTAGCGGGACAGATACGCAGTATTTT	CASSRTSGTDTQYF	TRBV18	TRBD2	NA	TRBJ2-3
TGTGCCATCAGTGAGGGAGGGGTGGGCACAGATACGCAGTATTTT	CAISEGGVGTDTQYF	TRBV10-3	NA	NA	TRBJ2-3
TGTGCCAGCCTCCGACTCGGGGAAGATACGCAGTATTTT	CASLRLGEDTQYF	TRBV25-1	NA	NA	TRBJ2-3
TGTGCCTGGAGTGTAGGAGGGTCGTTAAACATTCAGTACTTC	CAWSVGGSLNIQYF	TRBV30	NA	once	TRBJ2-4
TGCGCCAGCAGCCCCTATAGCGGGGAGGGGGGATACTACAATGAGCAGTTCTTC	CASSPYSGEGGYYNEQFF	TRBV4-3	TRBD2	NA	TRBJ2-1
TGTGCCAGCTCACCTTCAGGACGGGAAGCTAACTATGGCTACACCTTC	CASSPSGREANYGYTF	TRBV18	NA	NA	TRBJ1-2
TGTGCTAGCAGCTTATCACCTCAGGGGTTCAATGAGCAGTTCTTC	CASSLSPQGFNEQFF	TRBV7-7	NA	NA	TRBJ2-1
TGTGCCAGCAGCTTGTTATCGACTAGCGGGAGTTCCGGGGAGCTGTTTTTT	CASSLLSTSGSSGELFF	TRBV5-6	TRBD2	NA	TRBJ2-2
TGTGCCAGTAGTCGTGTCAGGGGAAACATTCAGTACTTC	CASSRVRGNIQYF	TRBV19	NA	NA	TRBJ2-4
TGTGCCAGCAGTTTAAAGACAGCGGGAGGCAATGAGCAGTTCTTC	CASSLKTAGGNEQFF	TRBV27	TRBD2	once	TRBJ2-1
TGTGCCACCAGCAGAGATTTAGCAGGGAGGGGCACAGATACGCAGTATTTT	CATSRDLAGRGTDTQYF	TRBV15	TRBD2	NA	TRBJ2-3
TGTGCCAGCAGCCCGCGTCACCCAGAGGTTAATGAGCAGTTCTTC	CASSPRHPEVNEQFF	TRBV7-6	NA	NA	TRBJ2-1
TGTGCCAGCAGCCAGGGCCCCTCCCGCTATGGCTACACCTTC	CASSQGPSRYGYTF	TRBV11-3	NA	NA	TRBJ1-2
TGTGCCAGCAGTGGTCCCCTATCACGGAGCAATCAGCCCCAGCATTTT	CASSGPLSRSNQPQHF	TRBV6-1	NA	NA	TRBJ1-5
TGTGCCAGCAGCTCGCCCCAAGGGGGCACTGAAGCTTTCTTT	CASSSPQGGTEAFF	TRBV11-3	NA	NA	TRBJ1-1
TGTGCCAGCAGTTTATCGGCGGGGCCCTACTATGGCTACACCTTC	CASSLSAGPYYGYTF	TRBV27	NA	NA	TRBJ1-2
TGTGCCAGCAGCTTCGGTGAAGGGGTCACTGAAGCTTTCTTT	CASSFGEGVTEAFF	TRBV7-2	NA	NA	TRBJ1-1
TGTGCCAGCAGCTTGGCGGGCGGGGGGCAGTATTTT	CASSLAGGGQYF	TRBV5-6	TRBD2	NA	TRBJ2-3
TGTGCCAGCAGCTTGGAAATCAGAAGGAGCTATGGCTACACCTTC	CASSLEIRRSYGYTF	TRBV5-6	NA	NA	TRBJ1-2
TGTGCCAGCACCGTATACGTGGCAGATACCTACGAGCAGTACTTC	CASTVYVADTYEQYF	TRBV25-1	NA	NA	TRBJ2-7
TGTGCCAGCAGTAGAGGACAGGGGGCAGGAGAGACCCAGTACTTC	CASSRGQGAGETQYF	TRBV2	TRBD1	NA	TRBJ2-5
TGTGCCAGCAGCTTAGCGAGCGGCACAGATACGCAGTATTTT	CASSLASGTDTQYF	TRBV5-4	NA	NA	TRBJ2-3
TGTGCCAGCAGCCCACTAGCGGGGGACACCGGGGAGCTGTTTTTT	CASSPLAGDTGELFF	TRBV11-1	TRBD2	once	TRBJ2-2
TGCGCCAGCAGCCCGGGACTTCCAGACACCGGGGAGCTGTTTTTT	CASSPGLPDTGELFF	TRBV5-1	NA	NA	TRBJ2-2
TGTGCCAGCAGCACAACAGGGGTAGCCAAAAACATTCAGTACTTC	CASSTTGVAKNIQYF	TRBV7-9	TRBD1	NA	TRBJ2-4
TGTGCCAGCAGTTACTCGGGCACAGCTAACTATGGCTACACCTTC	CASSYSGTANYGYTF	TRBV6-5	NA	few	TRBJ1-2
TGTGCCAGCAGTAAACCGGGACAGGGAGACTATGGCTACACCTTC	CASSKPGQGDYGYTF	TRBV28	TRBD1	once	TRBJ1-2
TGTGCCAGCAGCCCTACTCTGGGTCCAGGGGGCTACACCTTC	CASSPTLGPGGYTF	TRBV6-5	NA	NA	TRBJ1-2